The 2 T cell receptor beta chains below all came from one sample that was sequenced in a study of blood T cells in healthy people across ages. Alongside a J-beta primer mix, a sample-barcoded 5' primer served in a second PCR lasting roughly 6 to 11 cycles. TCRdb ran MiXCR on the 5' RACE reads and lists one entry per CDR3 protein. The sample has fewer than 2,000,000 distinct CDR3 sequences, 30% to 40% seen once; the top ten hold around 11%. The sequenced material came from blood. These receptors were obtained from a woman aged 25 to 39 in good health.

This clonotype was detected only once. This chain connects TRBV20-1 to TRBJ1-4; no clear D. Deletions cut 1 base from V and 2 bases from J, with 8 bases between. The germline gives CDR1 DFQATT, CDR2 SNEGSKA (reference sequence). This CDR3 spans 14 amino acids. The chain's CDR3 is CSARADATNEKLFF. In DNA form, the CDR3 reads TGCAGTGCTAGAGCTGACGCCACTAATGAAAAACTGTTTTTT.

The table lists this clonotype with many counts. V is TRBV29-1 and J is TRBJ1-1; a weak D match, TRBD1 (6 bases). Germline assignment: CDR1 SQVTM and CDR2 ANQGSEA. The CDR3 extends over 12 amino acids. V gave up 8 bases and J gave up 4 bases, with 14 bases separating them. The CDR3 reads CSTNEGGTEAFF. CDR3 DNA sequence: TGCAGCACGAACGAAGGGGGCACTGAAGCTTTCTTT.